Below, 14 T cell receptor beta chains from the same sample are listed, as sequenced in a study of cytomegalovirus exposure and HLA in healthy donors. Primers included in the PCR were 60 Vbeta and 13 Jbeta primers. Data came from immunoSEQ multiplex PCR; TCRdb stores just in-frame clones and leaves some out. The sample lists fewer than 200,000 clones; about 65% were seen once. Sequencing used PBMCs. These receptors originate from a girl aged 10 to 17 in good health and CMV-seronegative.

This clone has only one observation. This chain uses TRBV2 with TRBJ1-1; tentatively, D is TRBD1 (5 bases). The germline V and J ends were trimmed by 3 bases and 2 bases, with 13 bases remaining between them. Germline lookup yields CDR1 SNHLY and CDR2 FYNNEI. The CDR3 loop spans 15 amino acids. The CDR3 region is CASSDAGTENTEAFF. CDR3 DNA sequence: TGTGCCAGCAGTGACGCGGGGACCGAAAACACTGAAGCTTTCTTT.

By proportion, this clone is medium-sized. CDR3 sequence: CASKTQDSLNQPQHF. CDR3 in DNA: TGTGCCAGCAAGACACAGGACAGCCTTAATCAGCCCCAGCATTTT. The rearrangement links TRBV6-6 to TRBJ1-5, with D possibly matching TRBD1 (6 bases). V was clipped by 7 bases and J by 4 bases, with 17 bases between them. CDR3 length equals 15 residues. Looked up from germline, CDR1 is MNHNY and CDR2 is SVGAGI (reference sequence).

This chain joins TRBV28 and TRBJ1-5; D may be TRBD1 (6 bases). Trimming took off 3 bases at V and 3 bases at J, with 15 bases between the two ends. The CDR3 spans 16 residues. The germline gives CDR1 MDHEN, CDR2 SYDVKM. As DNA, the CDR3 is TGTGCCAGCAGTTTCCAAGGAGGACAGACCAATCAGCCCCAGCATTTT. This sequence encodes CASSFQGGQTNQPQHF.

Note on this clone: A read error may produce the germline difference seen at one junction end. The chain employs TRBV7-7 and TRBJ2-3; D gene ambiguous. The CDR3 is made up of 13 amino acids. Germline V lookup: CDR1 SSHAT, CDR2 FNYEAQ (reference sequence). CDR3 bases: TGTGCTAGCAGCCGGAGTAGCACAGATACGCAGTATTTT. Protein sequence: CASSRSSTDTQYF.

The chain has TRBV5-4 and TRBJ2-5; TRBD1 aligns across 11 bases. With 4 bases clipped from V and 5 bases from J, the junction kept 10 bases outside the gene matches. The CDR3 is made up of 16 amino acids. CDR1 and CDR2 from the germline V gene are SGHNT and YYREEE (reference sequence). The CDR3 sequence is CASSTRDRGRLETQYF. CDR3 DNA: TGTGCCAGCAGCACCCGGGACAGGGGGAGGTTGGAGACCCAGTACTTC.

J is TRBJ2-1 and V is TRBV10-1; 9 nucleotides match TRBD2. The CDR3 is 19 residues long. With 0 bases clipped from V and 3 bases from J, the junction kept 12 bases outside the gene matches. Germline lookup yields CDR1 WNHNN and CDR2 SYGVQD (reference sequence). The CDR3, as DNA: TGCGCCAGCAGTGAGTCTGGTCTAGCGGGGCCCCCTGTCTACAATGAGCAGTTCTTC. This encodes CASSESGLAGPPVYNEQFF.

The gene calls are TRBV5-1 and TRBJ1-1, with a weak D call TRBD1 (5 bases). V lost 0 bases and J lost 2, with 17 bases in between. This CDR3 is built from 17 residues. The germline V gene encodes CDR1 SGHRS and CDR2 YFSETQ. The CDR3 DNA follows: TGCGCCAGCAGCTTGGAGATCGTGGGACTTTCAAACACTGAAGCTTTCTTT. Its protein product is CASSLEIVGLSNTEAFF.

This chain links TRBV5-1 with TRBJ2-5; TRBD2 might be the D (5 bases). V was pared by 2 bases and J by 4 bases, with 9 bases between. CDR1 and CDR2 from the germline V gene are SGHRS and YFSETQ. The CDR3 has 13 amino acids. CDR3 region: CASSLRGGETQYF. The CDR3 nucleotides are TGCGCCAGCAGCTTACGGGGTGGAGAGACCCAGTACTTC.

This clone appeared a few times. This chain uses TRBV10-3 with TRBJ1-2; 8 bases map to TRBD1. This CDR3 spans 13 amino acids. Trimming cost V 10 bases and J 0 bases; bases outside gene matches: 4. Germline V CDR1 and CDR2: ENHRY, SYGVKD. CDR3 residues: CATTGGTNYGYTF. CDR3 nucleotides: TGTGCCACTACAGGGGGGACTAACTATGGCTACACCTTC.

This clone occurred a few times. The CDR3 protein is CASSFSLAGAYNEQFF. CDR3 nucleotides: TGTGCCAGCAGCTTTAGTCTAGCGGGGGCCTACAATGAGCAGTTCTTC. The chain recombines TRBV11-3 with TRBJ2-1; 10 bases are shared with TRBD2. This CDR3 has 16 amino acids. J lost 2 bases, V lost 3 bases, and 4 bases had no gene match. Germline V CDR1 and CDR2: SGHNT, YENEEA.

The chain is built from TRBV5-6 and TRBJ2-3; 8 positions agree with TRBD2. V gave up 4 bases and J gave up 1 base; unmatched junction bases: 11. This CDR3 is 17 amino acids long. Germline V CDR1 and CDR2: SGHDT, YYEEEE. The CDR3 DNA sequence: TGTGCCAGCAGCCCTCTCGCCGGGACTAGACGCACAGATACGCAGTATTTT. Translation: CASSPLAGTRRTDTQYF.

The V and J genes are TRBV7-7 and TRBJ2-2; D not resolved. The germline gives CDR1 SSHAT, CDR2 FNYEAQ (reference sequence). CDR3 length: 14 residues. The V end lost 1 base, the J end lost 4 bases, and 7 bases lay between the germline ends. The CDR3 bases are TGTGCCAGCAGCTTAGACACGTTCACCGGGGAGCTGTTTTTT. Encoded protein: CASSLDTFTGELFF.

The chain has TRBV30 and TRBJ1-1, with 7 positions matching TRBD1. J was trimmed by 6 bases and V by 2 bases; bases with no gene match: 6. Per the germline V gene, CDR1 is GTSNPN and CDR2 is SVGIG (reference sequence). This CDR3 comprises 13 residues. For the CDR3, the DNA is TGTGCCTGGAGTCCACAGGGGAGCCCTGAAGCTTTCTTT. It codes for CAWSPQGSPEAFF.

The V gene is TRBV15, the J gene TRBJ2-1; possible D gene TRBD2, 7 bases. V shed 1 base and J shed 4 bases, with 14 bases lying between them. CDR3 size: 16 residues. CDR1 is LNHNV and CDR2 is YYDKDF in the germline V gene (reference sequence). The CDR3 coding sequence is TGTGCCACCAGCAGAGCCACGGGGGGCGAGTACAATGAGCAGTTCTTC. It is translated as CATSRATGGEYNEQFF.